The 32 T cell receptor beta chains below come from one sample, sequenced in a study of T cell responses to AZD1222 COVID-19 vaccine. Data came from immunoSEQ multiplex PCR; TCRdb stores just in-frame clones and leaves some out. The profile shows 170,000 or so clones, around nine tenths of them singletons. Sequenced here: peripheral blood, sampled 28 days after the second AZD1222 dose. Receptors originate from an adult who received the AZD1222 COVID-19 vaccine.

The chain carries TRBV27 and TRBJ1-2; TRBD1 matches 8 bases. Germline V gene sequence: CDR1 MNHEY, CDR2 SMNVEV (reference sequence). V was pared by 5 bases and J by 4 bases, with 3 bases of the junction left unmatched. CDR3 size: 13 residues. The CDR3: CASSPGGIYGYTF. DNA of the CDR3: TGTGCCAGCAGTCCAGGGGGCATCTATGGCTACACCTTC.

The chain uses TRBV6-6 and TRBJ1-5; D is uncertain. Germline V gives CDR1 MNHNY, CDR2 SVGAGI (reference sequence). V was clipped by 0 bases and J by 5 bases, with 8 bases between them. The CDR3 loop spans 14 amino acids. The CDR3 loop reads CASSYSIWDQPQHF. The DNA of the CDR3 is TGTGCCAGCAGTTACTCGATCTGGGATCAGCCCCAGCATTTT.

This clone was recorded once. This chain uses TRBV15 with TRBJ2-5; D is ambiguous. The CDR3 consists of 13 residues. Trimming cost V 4 bases and J 2 bases, with 8 bases left between them. CDR1 LNHNV and CDR2 YYDKDF come from the germline V gene (reference sequence). CDR3 residues: CATSKRFQETQYF. CDR3 coding DNA: TGTGCCACCAGCAAAAGGTTTCAAGAGACCCAGTACTTC.

The chain is built from TRBV6-5 and TRBJ1-6, with D unclear. Germline V gene sequence: CDR1 MNHEY, CDR2 SVGAGI. Trimming took 2 bases from V and 9 from J, leaving 17 bases between them. CDR3 size: 16 residues. DNA for the CDR3: TGTGCCAGCAGTTACAGGGATCGGCCTCTAAGTTCACCCCTCCACTTT. Protein sequence: CASSYRDRPLSSPLHF.

This clone was seen only a few times. Its ends do not fully match the called genes, so a read error is possible. The chain uses TRBV2 and TRBJ2-1; 16 bases are shared with TRBD2. Germline lookup yields CDR1 SNHLY and CDR2 FYNNEI. The CDR3 loop spans 19 amino acids. CDR3 bases: TGTGCCAGCAGCGAAGGAGCCGGGACTAGCGGGGGGGCGTCTAATGAGCAGTTCTTC. It yields the protein CASSEGAGTSGGASNEQFF.

Regarding this clone: Other DNA sequences of this sample code for an identical CDR3. This rearrangement joins TRBV5-1 to TRBJ2-5; 10 bases fit TRBD1. The trim removed 2 bases at V and 3 bases at J, leaving 4 bases unmatched. Germline loops: CDR1 SGHRS, CDR2 YFSETQ. CDR3 length: 15 residues. Here the CDR3 DNA reads TGCGCCAGCAGCTTAGCCGGGACAGGGGAAGAGACCCAGTACTTC. This gives the protein CASSLAGTGEETQYF.

V gene TRBV11-2 combines with J gene TRBJ1-2; the D gene is possibly TRBD1 (5 bases). The CDR3 is 16 amino acids. The V end was cut by 3 bases, the J end by 5 bases, with 19 bases between. Germline-derived CDR1 and CDR2 are SGHAT and FQNNGV. The CDR3 nucleotides read TGTGCCAGCAGCTTGGGGCAGGTGGCCTGGTTTTATGGCTACACCTTC. Translation: CASSLGQVAWFYGYTF.

The chain employs TRBV6-5 and TRBJ2-3, with 7 bases identical to TRBD2. The CDR3 spans 16 residues. CDR1 is MNHEY and CDR2 is SVGAGI in the germline V gene. The trim removed 2 bases at V and 2 bases at J, leaving 7 bases unmatched. The CDR3 is CASSYKGLGTTDTQYF. CDR3 DNA sequence: TGTGCCAGCAGTTACAAAGGACTAGGCACCACAGATACGCAGTATTTT.

The chain employs TRBV5-1 and TRBJ1-1, with D hard to call. The CDR3 extends over 15 amino acids. Germline CDR1 reads SGHRS; CDR2 reads YFSETQ. Trimming removed 4 bases from V and 2 bases from J, with 15 bases in between. The CDR3 is CASSARWGGNTEAFF. CDR3 coding DNA: TGCGCCAGCAGCGCACGGTGGGGAGGAAACACTGAAGCTTTCTTT.

This rearrangement joins TRBV6-2 or TRBV6-3 to TRBJ2-1; the match to TRBD1 covers 8 bases. Germline V gene sequence: CDR1 MNHEY, CDR2 SVGEGT. J was trimmed by 6 bases and V by 4 bases; bases with no gene match: 5. This CDR3 comprises 14 residues. CDR3 amino acids: CASSFTGGSNEQFF. The CDR3 DNA reads as TGTGCCAGCAGTTTTACAGGGGGGAGCAATGAGCAGTTCTTC.

In nucleotides, the CDR3 is TGTGCCAGCAGTTCTCCGGGCCACACAGATACGCAGTATTTT. This encodes CASSSPGHTDTQYF. V and J are TRBV6-5 and TRBJ2-3; no clear D gene. The ends were cut back, 4 bases at V and 2 bases at J, with 10 bases in the middle. The CDR3 is 14 residues long. CDR1 and CDR2 (germline): MNHEY, SVGAGI.

The chain is built from TRBV15 and TRBJ1-6; TRBD1 aligns across 10 bases. Germline lookup yields CDR1 LNHNV and CDR2 YYDKDF (reference sequence). CDR3 length equals 17 residues. V was pared by 0 bases and J by 9 bases, with 8 bases of the junction left unmatched. CDR3 in amino acids: CATSRDLPGQGSSPLHF. CDR3 sequence (DNA): TGTGCCACCAGCAGAGATCTCCCGGGACAGGGGAGTTCACCCCTCCACTTT. Filled out from reference TRBV15 and TRBJ1-6, the complete variable domain reads DAMVIQNPRYQVTQFGKPVTLSCSQTLNHNVMYWYQQKSSQAPKLLFHYYDKDFNNEADTPDNFQSRRPNTSFCFLDIRSPGLGDTAMYLCATSRDLPGQGSSPLHFGNGTRLTVT.

The J gene is TRBJ2-7, the V gene TRBV27; no reliable D call. Germline-derived CDR1 and CDR2 are MNHEY and SMNVEV (reference sequence). With 7 bases removed from V and 3 bases from J, the gap between germline ends came to 13 bases. The CDR3 is 13 residues long. CDR3 in DNA: TGTGCCAGCAATCGGACCCCCAACTACGAGCAGTACTTC. Its translation is CASNRTPNYEQYF.

The chain links TRBV30 to TRBJ2-7; no definite D call. This CDR3 comprises 13 residues. The germline V gene encodes CDR1 GTSNPN and CDR2 SVGIG (reference sequence). The V and J ends lost 4 bases and 2 bases respectively, with 12 bases between them. For the CDR3, the DNA is TGTGCCTGGAATATCGGAACTACCTACGAGCAGTACTTC. Its protein product is CAWNIGTTYEQYF.

The V gene is TRBV3-1 (or the pseudogene TRBV3-2), the J gene TRBJ2-7, with 7 bases that match TRBD1. J lost 1 base, V lost 6 bases, and 3 bases had no gene match. From germline, CDR1 is LGHDT and CDR2 YNNKEL (reference sequence). The CDR3 has 13 amino acids. The CDR3 DNA is TGTGCCAGCAGTAGGGGGCAGTCCTACGAGCAGTACTTC. As protein: CASSRGQSYEQYF.

The chain is built from TRBV28 and TRBJ2-3; D remains unclear. Germline V CDR1 and CDR2: MDHEN, SYDVKM. The CDR3 runs 12 residues. Trimming cost V 4 bases and J 6 bases, with 8 bases left between them. The CDR3 sequence is CASSSTRDTQYF. DNA for the CDR3: TGTGCCAGCAGTTCGACACGGGATACGCAGTATTTT.

The J gene is TRBJ1-1, the V gene TRBV5-1, with TRBD1 as a possible D gene (5 bases). Trimming removed 0 bases from V and 0 bases from J, with 6 bases in between. The CDR3 is 14 residues long. Germline V gene data show CDR1 as SGHRS and CDR2 as YFSETQ. CDR3: CASSLGTLNTEAFF. The CDR3 nucleotides read TGCGCCAGCAGCTTGGGGACACTGAACACTGAAGCTTTCTTT.

This clone was detected only once. J is TRBJ1-6 and V is TRBV5-1; possibly TRBD1 for D (6 bases). Germline values: CDR1 SGHRS, CDR2 YFSETQ. This CDR3 is built from 14 residues. The V end lost 4 bases, the J end lost 12 bases, and 17 bases lay between the germline ends. This CDR3 reads CASSETGTLKPLHF. CDR3 DNA sequence: TGCGCCAGCAGCGAAACCGGGACACTGAAACCCCTCCACTTT.

A few counts support this clone. This chain uses TRBV27 with TRBJ1-5, with a weak D call TRBD1 (5 bases). Germline values: CDR1 MNHEY, CDR2 SMNVEV (reference sequence). The CDR3 sequence is 18 residues long. Trimming cost V 5 bases and J 1 base, with 21 bases left between them. The CDR3, as DNA: TGTGCCAGCAGTCGCTTTATGGGGGGAAGGAGAAGCAATCAGCCCCAGCATTTT. Its translation: CASSRFMGGRRSNQPQHF.

This chain joins TRBV5-1 and TRBJ2-7; D remains ambiguous. The V end was cut by 3 bases, the J end by 0 bases, with 1 base between. Per germline, CDR1 SGHRS and CDR2 YFSETQ. The CDR3 contains 11 residues. The CDR3 coding sequence is TGCGCCAGCAGCTCCTCCTACGAGCAGTACTTC. This gives the protein CASSSSYEQYF.

The chain has TRBV19 and TRBJ2-2, with a weak D call TRBD2 (6 bases). CDR3 length: 16 residues. Per germline, CDR1 LNHDA and CDR2 SQIVND (reference sequence). V shed 3 bases and J shed 2 bases, with 13 bases lying between them. DNA for the CDR3: TGTGCCAGTAGTATGTCCGCGGGACCCAACACCGGGGAGCTGTTTTTT. It translates to CASSMSAGPNTGELFF.

The rearrangement joins TRBV2 to TRBJ1-2; D is undetermined. Trimming took off 6 bases at V and 0 bases at J, with 11 bases between the two ends. In germline, CDR1 is SNHLY, CDR2 FYNNEI. The CDR3 contains 14 residues. The CDR3 spells CASSQQLPNYGYTF. For the CDR3, the DNA is TGTGCCAGCAGCCAACAGTTACCTAACTATGGCTACACCTTC.

The V and J genes are TRBV7-2 and TRBJ2-3; D is unresolved. Germline V gives CDR1 SGHTA, CDR2 FQGNSA. The CDR3 has 14 amino acids. The germline V and J ends were trimmed by 8 bases and 4 bases, with 16 bases remaining between them. In DNA, the CDR3 is TGTGCCAGCGAACCTTCCCAGTCCCCAGATACGCAGTATTTT. This sequence encodes CASEPSQSPDTQYF.

CDR3 nucleotides: TGTGCCAGCAGCCGGGAGGGAGCAAGGACCGGGGAGCTGTTTTTT. Its translation is CASSREGARTGELFF. The chain is built from TRBV7-2 and TRBJ2-2; 8 bases are a match to TRBD2. Germline V gene data show CDR1 as SGHTA and CDR2 as FQGNSA. The CDR3 is 15 amino acids. The ends lost 5 bases at V and 5 bases at J; junction bases unmatched: 7.

V and J are TRBV6-2 or TRBV6-3 and TRBJ2-2; 10 nucleotides align to TRBD2. The CDR3 spans 15 residues. The junction had 7 bases not matched to a gene; V was cut back by 6 bases and J by 6 bases. The germline gives CDR1 MNHEY, CDR2 SVGEGT. The DNA for the CDR3 is TGTGCCAGCAGCCCGGGACTAGCGACTTCCGGGGAGCTGTTTTTT. Translated: CASSPGLATSGELFF.

This clone was counted only a few times. This chain links TRBV9 with TRBJ1-1; no firm D call. Looked up from germline, CDR1 is SGDLS and CDR2 is YYNGEE. Trimming removed 0 bases at V and 4 bases at J, with 10 bases between. The CDR3 has 14 amino acids. The CDR3 is CASSVVSVGTEAFF. Written as DNA, the CDR3 is TGTGCCAGCAGCGTAGTTTCGGTGGGCACTGAAGCTTTCTTT.

The rearrangement uses TRBV2 and TRBJ2-2, with TRBD2 matching over 7 bases. The CDR3 contains 14 residues. Germline CDR1 SNHLY, CDR2 FYNNEI. Germline trimming cut 6 bases from V and 1 base from J; bases unmatched to any gene: 2. CDR3 DNA sequence: TGTGCCAGCAGGGGAGGGCAGAACACCGGGGAGCTGTTTTTT. Residues: CASRGGQNTGELFF.

This clone has only one observation. In DNA, the CDR3 is TGTGCCAGCAGCGTAGCGGGATTAGACTATGGCTACACCTTC. Its protein is CASSVAGLDYGYTF. V and J are TRBV9 and TRBJ1-2; no firm D call. The CDR3 loop spans 14 amino acids. Trimming removed 0 bases at V and 3 bases at J, with 9 bases between. The germline CDR1 and CDR2 sequences are SGDLS and YYNGEE.

The V call is TRBV24-1, the J call TRBJ2-7; D possibly corresponds to TRBD1 (6 bases). V was trimmed by 6 bases and J by 3 bases, leaving 20 bases between them. The CDR3 sequence is 16 residues long. Looked up from germline, CDR1 is KGHDR and CDR2 is SFDVKD. The CDR3 DNA follows: TGTGCCACCAGTAATGACAGGTCTTTTTCTATCTACGAGCAGTACTTC. Protein sequence: CATSNDRSFSIYEQYF.

The CDR3 is CASSPRLNTIYF. Written as DNA, the CDR3 is TGTGCCAGCTCACCCCGACTAAACACCATATATTTT. V usage is TRBV18 and J usage is TRBJ1-3, with no clear D. This CDR3 has 12 amino acids. Per germline, CDR1 KGHSH and CDR2 LQKENI. V lost 3 bases to trimming and J lost 6 bases, with 6 bases between them.

For the CDR3, the DNA is TGTGCCAGCAGTGCGCTTTGGGGGCTGAACACCGGGGAGCTGTTTTTT. This sequence encodes CASSALWGLNTGELFF. The chain combines TRBV6-1 with TRBJ2-2; D may be TRBD1 (6 bases). Germline V gene sequence: CDR1 MNHNS, CDR2 SASEGT. V lost 4 bases, J lost 1 base, and 13 bases lay in between. The length of the CDR3 is 16 residues.

This clone was counted a single time. Additional DNA sequences in this sample encode the identical CDR3. The rearrangement links TRBV9 to TRBJ2-1; D is possibly TRBD1 (6 bases). The CDR3 consists of 15 residues. Trimming stripped 2 bases from V and 4 bases from J, with 13 bases between. Germline-derived CDR1 and CDR2 are SGDLS and YYNGEE. The CDR3 bases are TGTGCCAGCAGCGTCCGGGACATTTCTTACAATGAGCAGTTCTTC. It yields the protein CASSVRDISYNEQFF.